Listed below are T cell receptor beta chains from one sample, sequenced in a study of T cells in localized non-small cell lung cancer. The repertoire was sequenced with immunoSEQ multiplex PCR; TCRdb's copy has only in-frame clones and lacks some. This repertoire shows 15,000 to 17,000 clones, around 87% found once; its top ten account for under 35%. The material was peripheral blood mononuclear cells, obtained before any cancer treatment. All receptors come from a male donor older than 55 with stage II lung adenocarcinoma. Each CDR3 is given without its conserved first and last residue. D genes are given only for firm matches.

>-|14|TRBV4-2
ASSQGSSSMNTEAF
>TRBD1|14|TRBV5-3
ARSLGTGGAGNTIY
>-|15|TRBV28
ASSSYLDPGGGNTIY
>-|13|TRBV7-2
ASSLAGPVSNEQF
>-|12|TRBV19
ASSALDSPHEQY
>-|11|TRBV7-2
ASSLRNRNEQY
>-|12|TRBV11-2
ASSATQVGYGYT
>-|14|TRBV4-1
ASSQDPGIPGNTIY
>-|14|TRBV19
ASSIELLGAKNIQY
>TRBD1|13|TRBV6-6
ASRDQGATNEKLF
>-|13|TRBV7-6
ASSLVAGVGNEQF
>-|13|TRBV19
ASSPGGRAYQPQH
>-|15|TRBV4-1
ASSQEAAARGDQPQH
>-|12|TRBV2
ASTQQKTPETQY
>TRBD2|12|TRBV9
ASSVRSGSTEQY
>TRBD2|12|TRBV5-1
ASSLTSAGDTQY
>TRBD2|14|TRBV5-6
ASSWQSGRAAGELF
>-|14|TRBV2
ASTTSKGGRYQPQH
>TRBD1|12|TRBV30
AWRRQGPLTEAF
>-|14|TRBV7-9
ASSQPPGVNVDEQY
>-|12|TRBV5-1
ASSMGSGSYEQY
>-|13|TRBV6-5
ASSVTGVGTGELF
>-|10|TRBV19
ASNPQEGKPT
>TRBD2|13|TRBV7-8
ASRRGTSEYNEQF
>TRBD1|12|TRBV14
ASSPTGAKGGYT
>TRBD2|14|TRBV15
ATSRDGTSGEETQY
>-|11|TRBV6-5
ASSKQRSYEQY
>-|11|TRBV5-6
ASSSGAGTEAF
>-|11|TRBV6-5
ASSGDTFYGYT
>-|13|TRBV5-1
ASTTGRTGANVLT
>TRBD2|13|TRBV19
ASSSTSGRIHEQF
>-|11|TRBV7-9
ASSFGRGTEAF
>-|11|TRBV5-6
ASNSGPNTEAF
>-|14|TRBV11-3
ASSLGLGSGDTEAF
>TRBD1|12|TRBV6-5
ASSSTGGSLEQY
>TRBD1|13|TRBV5-1
ASSQGQQIGYGYT
>-|11|TRBV18
ASSPPSYNTQY
>-|13|TRBV15
ATSRDLGASTEAF
>-|13|TRBV6-4
ASGSVRDRHYGYT
>-|13|TRBV27
ASSLYLSGTDTQY
>TRBD2|13|TRBV4-3
ASSTSGEMAETQY
>-|12|TRBV19
ASSISATNEKLF
>-|12|TRBV6-1
ASRDSGTNYEQY
>-|14|TRBV27
ASSPWGGTNTGELF
>-|12|TRBV15
ATSRDHGGTEAF
>TRBD2|14|TRBV27
ASSTGTSGTYNEQF
>TRBD1|12|TRBV10-1
ASSPGTGGLEQY
>TRBD2|13|TRBV6-5
ASSEIGTSVVAQY
>-|12|TRBV28
ASSSAFRDQPQH
>TRBD1|12|TRBV6-6
ASSYLQQGAEAF
>TRBD1|16|TRBV27
ASSPAGRGTPTYNEQF
>TRBD2|13|TRBV7-3
ASSLTGAGFETQY
>-|10|TRBV18
ASSPGRETQY
>TRBD2|13|TRBV29-1
SVEQTSRRYNEQF
>-|13|TRBV7-8
ASSLVQGSVHEQY
>TRBD2|12|TRBV13
ASSPGGAVDTQY
>-|10|TRBV29-1
SVAGGPKTQY
>-|11|TRBV6-1
ASSQVGQSRLF
>-|10|TRBV13
ASSRESKEQY